Listed here are 11 T cell receptor beta chains from one sample, sequenced in a study of CXCR3-negative and CXCR3-positive naive CD8 T cells. Carrying UMI labels, the TRB cDNA libraries were prepared through 5' RACE. No DNA is given; TCRdb re-called the 5' RACE reads and lists each CDR3 protein once. The sample's table shows approximately 83,000 distinct CDR3 sequences. Sample: naive CXCR3- CD8+ T cells from blood. Regarding subset: CD45RO-CCR7+CD27+CD95- naive CD8+ T cells lacking CXCR3 (TNR3-). The receptors were sampled from a human donor in good health. Some clones in this sample may be carry-over from other donors' samples.

This chain joins TRBV24-1 and TRBJ2-1. Germline V gives CDR1 KGHDR, CDR2 SFDVKD. The CDR3 is made up of 12 amino acids. CDR3 loop: CATSDGYNEQFF.

The V and J genes are TRBV6-2 or TRBV6-3 and TRBJ1-1; TCRdb's D call, TRBD1, is unchecked because there is no DNA. The CDR3 consists of 17 residues. Per germline, CDR1 MNHEY and CDR2 SVGEGT. Here the CDR3 reads CASNPQGEFGLNTEAFF.

The rearrangement joins TRBV5-1 to TRBJ2-7; TCRdb reports TRBD1, a call that lacks DNA to check it against. This CDR3 comprises 14 residues. Germline V lookup: CDR1 SGHRS, CDR2 YFSETQ. The CDR3 sequence: CSSSFVTGNYEQYF.

The genes are TRBV5-1 and TRBJ2-7; TCRdb returns TRBD1, unconfirmable since there is no DNA. Germline V gene lookup returns CDR1 SGHRS and CDR2 YFSETQ. CDR3 length: 14 residues. CDR3 amino acids: CASSPGQGVFEQYF.

V and J are TRBV7-6 and TRBJ1-2; the D call of TRBD1 rests on TCRdb alone, since no DNA is present to check it. The germline gives CDR1 SGHVS, CDR2 FNYEAQ. The CDR3 contains 15 residues. The CDR3 protein is CASSLAILGDYGYTF.

The V gene is TRBV29-1, the J gene TRBJ2-1; the D call of TRBD1 rests on TCRdb alone, since no DNA is present to check it. This CDR3 has 14 residues. From germline, CDR1 is SQVTM and CDR2 ANQGSEA. CDR3 sequence: CSVEGADSYNEQFF.

The V gene is TRBV25-1, the J gene TRBJ2-1. The CDR3 is 13 amino acids. The germline CDR1 and CDR2 sequences are MGHDK and SYGVNS. CDR3 sequence: CASSESHYNEQFF.

This sequence joins TRBV15 and TRBJ2-2; without DNA, the TCRdb call of TRBD2 cannot be checked. The CDR3 consists of 14 residues. The germline V gene has CDR1 LNHNV and CDR2 YYDKDF (reference sequence). CDR3 region: CATSGLVNTGELFF. Complete variable domain (other parts from reference TRBV15 and TRBJ2-2): DAMVIQNPRYQVTQFGKPVTLSCSQTLNHNVMYWYQQKSSQAPKLLFHYYDKDFNNEADTPDNFQSRRPNTSFCFLDIRSPGLGDTAMYLCATSGLVNTGELFFGEGSRLTVL.

This sequence joins TRBV29-1 and TRBJ2-3; the D gene TCRdb calls, TRBD1, cannot be checked with no DNA. Germline V gives CDR1 SQVTM, CDR2 ANQGSEA. The CDR3 extends over 13 amino acids. The CDR3 sequence is CSVWDTSTDTQYF.

The chain combines TRBV4-1 with TRBJ2-3; TCRdb gives TRBD2 as the D gene, but with no DNA this cannot be confirmed. The CDR3 extends over 16 amino acids. Per the germline V gene, CDR1 is MGHRA and CDR2 is YSYEKL. CDR3 loop: CASSQEAGVSTDTQYF.

The chain links TRBV7-9 to TRBJ1-4. Germline CDR1 SEHNR, CDR2 FQNEAQ (reference sequence). CDR3 length: 13 residues. The CDR3: CASSLDSNEKLFF. Drawing the rest from reference TRBV7-9 and TRBJ1-4, the complete variable domain is DTGVSQNPRHKITKRGQNVTFRCDPISEHNRLYWYRQTLGQGPEFLTYFQNEAQLEKSRLLSDRFSAERPKGSFSTLEIQRTEQGDSAMYLCASSLDSNEKLFFGSGTQLSVL.